The TCR beta chain under discussion was sequenced for a study of T-cell reconstitution after alpha-beta-depleted transplantation in children. The TCRbeta library was prepared with unique molecular identifiers. Each CDR3 protein is one row after TCRdb ran MiXCR on the PCR reads. The table lists about 500,000 distinct CDR3 sequences, about 31% of them singletons. The CDR3 spans 15 residues. V was clipped by 4 bases and J by 1 base, with 14 bases between them. Per germline, CDR1 DFQATT and CDR2 SNEGSKA (reference sequence). The source material was PBMCs from the stem cell graft donor, sampled from the stem cell graft. The receptor comes from a human donor who donated a stem cell graft to a child with aplastic anemia. The chain uses TRBV20-1 and TRBJ1-5; D unclear. In nucleotides, the CDR3 is TGCAGTGCTACAAAACGGACTGGGAGCAATCAGCCCCAGCATTTT. Translation gives CSATKRTGSNQPQHF.